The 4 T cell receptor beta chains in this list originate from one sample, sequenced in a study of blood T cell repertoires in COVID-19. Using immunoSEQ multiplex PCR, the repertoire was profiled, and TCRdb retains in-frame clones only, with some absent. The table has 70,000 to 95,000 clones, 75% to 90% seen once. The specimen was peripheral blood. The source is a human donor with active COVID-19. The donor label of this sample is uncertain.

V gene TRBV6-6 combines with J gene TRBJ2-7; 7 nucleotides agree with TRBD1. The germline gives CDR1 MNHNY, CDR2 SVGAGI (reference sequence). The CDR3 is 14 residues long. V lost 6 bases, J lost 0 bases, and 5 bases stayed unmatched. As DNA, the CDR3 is TGTGCCAGCAGGTACCGGGACAGCTCCTACGAGCAGTACTTC. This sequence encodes CASRYRDSSYEQYF.

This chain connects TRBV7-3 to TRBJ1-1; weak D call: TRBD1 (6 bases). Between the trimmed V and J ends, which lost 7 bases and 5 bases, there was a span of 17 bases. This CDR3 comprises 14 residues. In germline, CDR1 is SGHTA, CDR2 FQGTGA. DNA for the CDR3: TGTGCCAGCACCCCGACAGGCCCGTTGACTGAAGCTTTCTTT. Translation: CASTPTGPLTEAFF.

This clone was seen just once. The CDR3 DNA is TGTGCCAGCCGAGGCGGGGGCCTCTTGAACACTGAAGCTTTCTTT. Its protein is CASRGGGLLNTEAFF. This chain connects TRBV28 to TRBJ1-1, with D possibly being TRBD1 (6 bases). Per germline, CDR1 MDHEN and CDR2 SYDVKM. This CDR3 is built from 15 residues. V was shortened by 8 bases and J by 0 bases, with 16 bases between the two germline ends.

The DNA of the CDR3 is TGTGCCAGCAGCCAATCGCAGGATCAGCCCCAGCATTTT. As protein: CASSQSQDQPQHF. The chain employs TRBV14 and TRBJ1-5, with D unclear. Germline lookup yields CDR1 SGHDN and CDR2 FVKESK. Between the trimmed V and J ends, which lost 2 bases and 5 bases, there was a span of 7 bases. The CDR3 totals 13 residues. The whole variable domain, filled in from reference TRBV14 and TRBJ1-5, reads EAGVTQFPSHSVIEKGQTVTLRCDPISGHDNLYWYRRVMGKEIKFLLHFVKESKQDESGMPNNRFLAERTGGTYSTLKVQPAELEDSGVYFCASSQSQDQPQHFGDGTRLSIL.